The next 15 T cell receptor beta chains were all read from a single sample in a study of shared clonotypes between healthy human individuals (dated by TCRdb to 2019 to 2021). Libraries were built with the immunoSEQ multiplex PCR assay. TCRdb stores this immuneACCESS table with in-frame sequences only. Part of the clones is absent; in the studies checked, under half of the shortfall reflects unresolved V genes, and no reason is known for the rest. This sample lists some 2,400,000 clones; approximately 94% were detected once. The top ten hold 0.1% to 0.15% of the sample. Sequenced sample: naive CD4+ T cells sorted from blood. The sample's cell subset or site label, decoded: CD45RA+ positively selected. These receptors originate from a young man in good health.

The gene calls are TRBV4-2 and TRBJ2-3, with 7 bases fitting TRBD2. Looked up from germline, CDR1 is LGHNA and CDR2 is YNFKEQ. The CDR3 sequence is 16 residues long. V dropped 0 bases and J dropped 0; count of bases not matched to a gene: 3. Here the CDR3 DNA reads TGTGCCAGCAGCCAAGAGAATAGCGGGAGCACAGATACGCAGTATTTT. Translated: CASSQENSGSTDTQYF.

Comments on this clone: Other nucleotide sequences in the sample specify the same CDR3. This rearrangement joins TRBV2 to TRBJ2-2; D is undetermined. The germline V gene has CDR1 SNHLY and CDR2 FYNNEI. The CDR3 length is 13 residues. Trimming shortened V by 3 bases and J by 3 bases, and 5 bases separated the two germline ends. The CDR3 spells CASSEVYTGELFF. CDR3 in DNA: TGTGCCAGCAGTGAGGTATACACCGGGGAGCTGTTTTTT.

The J gene is TRBJ2-7, the V gene TRBV30, with 8 bases lining up with TRBD2. Trimming took 5 bases from V and 6 from J; bases not matched to a gene: 15. The germline V gene encodes CDR1 GTSNPN and CDR2 SVGIG (reference sequence). CDR3 length: 15 residues. Here the CDR3 DNA reads TGTGCCTGGTTCAATCCGGGACTAGTTACGCGCGAGCAGTACTTC. This sequence encodes CAWFNPGLVTREQYF.

This chain uses TRBV5-1 with TRBJ2-7; 10 nucleotides match TRBD2. Germline loops: CDR1 SGHRS, CDR2 YFSETQ. The J segment lost 0 bases and the V segment lost 4 bases, leaving 4 bases of the junction unmatched. The CDR3 sequence is 15 residues long. The CDR3, as DNA: TGCGCCAGCAGCCTACTAGCGGGAAACTCCTACGAGCAGTACTTC. It codes for CASSLLAGNSYEQYF. Drawing the rest from reference TRBV5-1 and TRBJ2-7, the complete variable domain is KAGVTQTPRYLIKTRGQQVTLSCSPISGHRSVSWYQQTPGQGLQFLFEYFSETQRNKGNFPGRFSGRQFSNSRSEMNVSTLELGDSALYLCASSLLAGNSYEQYFGPGTRLTVT.

The rearrangement links TRBV5-4 to TRBJ2-1, with 8 bases lining up with TRBD2. J gave up 6 bases and V 4 bases, and 3 bases lay outside the gene matches. The CDR3 is made up of 13 amino acids. Germline V CDR1 and CDR2: SGHNT, YYREEE (reference sequence). The CDR3 is CASSALAVNEQFF. The CDR3 DNA follows: TGTGCCAGCAGCGCACTAGCGGTCAATGAGCAGTTCTTC.

The chain carries TRBV14 and TRBJ1-5; a possible D gene is TRBD1 (5 bases). The CDR3 is 13 residues long. Trimming took off 5 bases at V and 6 bases at J, with 11 bases between the two ends. Germline V gives CDR1 SGHDN, CDR2 FVKESK. The CDR3 protein is CASSGGLGQPQHF. CDR3 in DNA: TGTGCCAGCAGCGGGGGTCTCGGTCAGCCCCAGCATTTT. Combining the CDR3 with reference TRBV14 and TRBJ1-5 gives the whole variable domain EAGVTQFPSHSVIEKGQTVTLRCDPISGHDNLYWYRRVMGKEIKFLLHFVKESKQDESGMPNNRFLAERTGGTYSTLKVQPAELEDSGVYFCASSGGLGQPQHFGDGTRLSIL.

The chain recombines TRBV6-5 with TRBJ1-4; 8 nucleotides match TRBD1. The CDR3 totals 15 residues. CDR1 and CDR2 from the germline V gene are MNHEY and SVGAGI. Germline trimming cut 0 bases from V and 7 bases from J; bases unmatched to any gene: 4. The CDR3 protein is CASSYSSRGREKLFF. CDR3 coding DNA: TGTGCCAGCAGTTACTCATCCAGGGGGCGTGAAAAACTGTTTTTT.

In its sample, this clone was seen once. V and J are TRBV10-3 and TRBJ1-1; 9 bases are shared with TRBD1. This CDR3 has 12 amino acids. Germline V lookup: CDR1 ENHRY, CDR2 SYGVKD. Losses at the gene ends were 10 bases for V and 9 bases for J; bases not matched to a gene: 9. The CDR3 reads CATRQGEDKAFF. The CDR3 DNA is TGTGCCACTCGACAGGGGGAAGATAAAGCTTTCTTT.

The rearrangement links TRBV10-3 to TRBJ2-3, with 7 nucleotides matching TRBD1. This CDR3 contains 16 residues. V shed 2 bases and J 5 bases; nucleotides not matched to a gene: 10. Germline V lookup: CDR1 ENHRY, CDR2 SYGVKD. CDR3 region: CAISEMFKGARDTQYF. Here the CDR3 DNA reads TGTGCCATCAGTGAGATGTTCAAGGGGGCAAGAGATACGCAGTATTTT.

The rearrangement joins TRBV21-1 to TRBJ1-5; whether TRBD1, the table's D call, matches the DNA was not checked. TRBV21-1 is given as a pseudogene. The CDR3 is made up of 17 amino acids. The CDR3 protein is CASPRGTGRTSNQPQHF. Written as DNA, the CDR3 is TGTGCCAGTCCACGGGGGACAGGGAGGACTAGCAATCAGCCCCAGCATTTT.

This clone was observed once. The rearrangement joins TRBV10-3 to TRBJ2-2, with a possible D match to TRBD1 (6 bases). The germline gives CDR1 ENHRY, CDR2 SYGVKD. The CDR3 is 15 residues long. Trimming left V 2 bases short and J 0 bases short, with 7 bases between. The CDR3 DNA reads as TGTGCCATCAGTGAGGGACAGTCGAACACCGGGGAGCTGTTTTTT. Its protein product is CAISEGQSNTGELFF.

As concerns this clone: In the same sample, other DNA sequences code for this CDR3. The chain recombines TRBV30 with TRBJ1-2; D gene unclear. The V gene lost 0 bases and the J gene lost 2 bases, with 7 bases spanning the gap. Germline V gene sequence: CDR1 GTSNPN, CDR2 SVGIG (reference sequence). The CDR3 sequence is 13 residues long. The CDR3 is CAWSVGRNYGYTF. The CDR3 bases are TGTGCCTGGAGTGTAGGACGGAACTATGGCTACACCTTC. The whole variable domain, remainder taken from reference TRBV30 and TRBJ1-2, is SQTIHQWPATLVQPVGSPLSLECTVEGTSNPNLYWYRQAAGRGLQLLFYSVGIGQISSEVPQNLSASRPQDRQFILSSKKLLLSDSGFYLCAWSVGRNYGYTFGSGTRLTVV.

As to this clone: A junction boundary mismatches the germline segment, possibly from a read error. J is TRBJ2-7 and V is TRBV5-4, with D perhaps given as TRBD1 or TRBD2 (5 bases each). The V gene's germline CDR1 is SGHNT and CDR2 YYREEE (reference sequence). The CDR3 loop spans 13 amino acids. Here the CDR3 reads CASRLGVRDEQYF. CDR3 DNA: TGTGCCAGCAGGTTGGGGGTGAGGGACGAGCAGTACTTC.

V gene TRBV5-1 combines with J gene TRBJ2-1; the match to TRBD2 covers 8 bases. The CDR3 runs to 15 residues. Germline-derived CDR1 and CDR2 are SGHRS and YFSETQ. The ends lost 5 bases at V and 8 bases at J; junction bases unmatched: 12. CDR3 DNA: TGCGCCAGCAGTCCCGCCGGGACTAGTATTGATGAGCAGTTCTTC. Translation gives CASSPAGTSIDEQFF.

The rearrangement uses TRBV29-1 and TRBJ2-1; no definite D call. The CDR3 is 11 residues long. Trimming took off 3 bases at V and 11 bases at J, with 11 bases between the two ends. Per the germline V gene, CDR1 is SQVTM and CDR2 is ANQGSEA. The CDR3 is CSVERTSQQFF. CDR3 bases: TGCAGCGTTGAGAGGACGAGCCAGCAGTTCTTC.